This TCR beta chain was captured by sequencing in a study of vaccination and CD4 T cells after COVID-19 (dated 2022 in TCRdb). For the study in its entirety: Convalescent patients had a positive SARS-CoV-2 result on nasal swab PCR, and of these patients, several had mild disease and one had severe disease. The convalescent cohort included six males and four females, with two Hispanic individuals, seven Caucasians, two Asians and one multiracial person. Two doses of either the Pfizer-BioNTech BNT162b2 vaccine (n=8) or the Moderna mRNA-1273 vaccine (n=2) were administered to participants. Post-COVID blood samples from convalescent patients were collected a median of about 100 days after diagnosis, with a range of 35 to 161 days. The time from the second vaccine dose to post-vaccine blood sampling had a median of 72 days and ranged from roughly 12 to 241 days. Culture stimuli were overlapping spike peptide pools from SARS-CoV-2 and from the common cold coronaviruses HCoV-NL63, HCoV-OC43 and HCoV-229E. Control cultures used a CEFX viral epitope pool as positive control, an HIV-1 Nef peptide pool as negative control, or no peptide. In under twelve COVID-19 convalescent patients and a few infection-naive healthy vaccine recipients, researchers compared the spike-specific CD4+ TCR repertoire from before mRNA vaccination with the repertoire from after.

According to the study, the label for this sample's treatment or condition signals: approximately 11-day PBMC culture with coronavirus spike peptide pools or control peptides (ViraFEST assay). The ViraFEST assay, used in the study, expanded antigen-specific T cells with peptide pools and then identified the expanded clonotypes through TCR sequencing. Positive SARS-CoV-2 PCR tests in the convalescent patients dated from March to December 2020, before Alpha, Beta and Delta variants emerged in the United States. Each well held around 2 million PBMCs cultured with around 10 ug/ml peptide pools in IMDM containing approximately 4.8% human AB serum and approximately 10 IU/ml IL-2. Half of the culture medium was replaced with fresh IL-2-containing medium on days 3 and 7. After around 11 days of culture, CD4+ T cells were isolated by negative selection using the EasySep CD4+ T cell isolation kit. Ficoll-Paque Plus gradient centrifugation was used to isolate PBMCs from whole blood, and the isolated PBMCs were then either used fresh or cryopreserved at -140C. In general, triplicate wells were set up for every culture condition.

On this clonotype: Its antigen is unknown. No much larger clone is present one base from it, and per-base qualities are unavailable.

The CDR3 sequence holds 20 residues, the cysteine and phenylalanine included. The entry retains the CDR3 DNA only, 60 bases that are in frame from base 1. For CDR1 and CDR2, the germline V gene (reference sequence) lists DFQATT and SNEGSKA. Trimming leaves V shorter by 2 bases and J shorter by 0 bases, with the junction holding 17 bases beyond the gene matches. Library creation used PCR. At the Johns Hopkins FTIC core, DNA from the cultured CD4+ T cells underwent TCR sequencing with the Oncomine TCR Beta short-read assay. Genomic DNA was extracted from the cultured CD4+ T cells with the QIAamp micro DNA kit. Oncomine TCR Beta libraries made from cultured CD4+ T cells were pooled using unique dual indexes and sequenced on an Illumina iSeq 100. The original pipeline was this. Non-productive sequences were removed, and CDR3s that did not start with C, did not end with F or W, or were shorter than 7 amino acids were discarded. Antigen-specific clonotypes were identified with the MANAFEST web application by comparing peptide-stimulated wells with reference and other culture wells. Positive clones required FDR below 0.05, an odds ratio above 5, and productive frequency above 0.1% in at least two of three replicate wells. Cross-reactive clonotypes were defined as significantly expanded in both SARS-CoV-2 spike wells and at least one common cold coronavirus spike condition. Similarity between CDR3 sequences was evaluated in R version 3.6.1 using Levenshtein distances (stringdist) and unrooted phylogenetic trees (ape). The raw public data were reprocessed by TCRdb itself: fastp quality trimming at Q25, MiXCR clonotype calling, in-frame beta chains only. Each CDR3 protein appears once, grouped with its most common genes and DNA. Here the V and J calls rest on TCRdb's processing, not on the authors' analysis. Within this sample are some 18,000 distinct CDR3 sequences, with roughly three fifths of them counted one time only. Approximately 7.2% of the sample is in the top ten clones.

What the authors observed across the whole study: The median count of SARS-CoV-2-reactive clonotypes went up from 20 to 25 after infection to a few dozen after vaccination, although the change was not significant. In convalescent patients, a median around 89% of post-vaccine SARS-CoV-2-reactive clones were detected only after vaccination, suggesting vaccine-specific priming. The study included relatively few convalescent patients and did not analyze early timepoints after natural infection. Nearly all vaccine-specific clones in convalescent patients (304 of 307) were mono-reactive for SARS-CoV-2 spike rather than cross-reactive with common cold coronaviruses.

This clonotype was obtained from a human donor who had recovered from COVID-19. The sequence is built from TRBV20-1 and TRBJ2-7, with 12 junctional bases fitting TRBD2. The sequenced sample consisted of CD4+ T cells from blood, cultured in vitro. The CDR3 protein is CSARPHSWTSGDLSSYEQYF. The DNA reads as follows: TGCAGTGCTAGACCCCACTCATGGACTAGCGGGGACCTTAGCTCCTACGAGCAGTACTTC.